These 12 T cell receptor beta chains were sequenced from one sample in a study of T cell responses to AZD1222 COVID-19 vaccine. Clones were read by immunoSEQ multiplex PCR, and TCRdb kept only the in-frame ones, dropping some. The data show about 110,000 clones, roughly 84% seen once. The sequencing used peripheral blood, collected on day 0 of AZD1222 vaccination. The receptors were sampled from an adult in good health.

The rearrangement uses TRBV7-8 and TRBJ2-7, with 8 bases fitting TRBD1. The CDR3 has 16 residues. The V gene's germline CDR1 is SGHVS and CDR2 FQNEAQ. The V and J ends lost 4 bases and 4 bases, in that order; junction bases with no gene match: 12. The CDR3 DNA reads TGTGCCAGCAGCTCTGGGACAGGACAGCTCGGATACGAGCAGTACTTC. Translating it yields CASSSGTGQLGYEQYF.

CDR3 protein: CASSQDGTYNEQFF. The CDR3 DNA follows: TGCGCCAGCAGCCAGGACGGGACCTACAATGAGCAGTTCTTC. The chain uses TRBV4-3 and TRBJ2-1; D is possibly TRBD2 (5 bases). CDR3 size: 14 residues. The V gene lost 3 bases and the J gene lost 2 bases, with 8 bases spanning the gap. Germline V lookup: CDR1 LGHNA, CDR2 YSLEER.

Written as DNA, the CDR3 is TGCGCCAGCAGCCTGCCCGGAGGCTATGGCTACACCTTC. This codes for CASSLPGGYGYTF. This chain joins TRBV4-1 and TRBJ1-2; no clear D. The CDR3 sequence is 13 residues long. CDR1 is MGHRA and CDR2 is YSYEKL in the germline V gene. Trimming took 4 bases from V and 4 from J, leaving 10 bases between them.

The chain recombines TRBV29-1 with TRBJ2-7; unclear D gene. The CDR3 totals 13 residues. Trimming shortened V by 0 bases and J by 4 bases, and 10 bases separated the two germline ends. Germline values: CDR1 SQVTM, CDR2 ANQGSEA. The CDR3 DNA reads as TGCAGCGTTGAAGATCTTCTGGGGTACGAGCAGTACTTC. This encodes CSVEDLLGYEQYF.

The chain joins TRBV2 to TRBJ2-3; D unclear. CDR1 is SNHLY, CDR2 FYNNEI, per germline. V dropped 10 bases and J dropped 0 bases, with 23 bases sitting between them. The CDR3 has 17 amino acids. The CDR3 loop reads CATSLGLRIRSTDTQYF. Here the CDR3 DNA reads TGTGCCACCAGCCTAGGGCTGCGAATAAGAAGCACAGATACGCAGTATTTT.

The J gene is TRBJ1-3, the V gene TRBV15; D gene uncertain. CDR1 is LNHNV and CDR2 is YYDKDF in the germline V gene (reference sequence). With 1 base removed from V and 4 bases from J, the gap between germline ends came to 5 bases. The CDR3 runs to 13 residues. The CDR3 DNA sequence: TGTGCCACCAGCAGAGGAGGGGGAAACACCATATATTTT. Its protein product is CATSRGGGNTIYF.

The chain is built from TRBV30 and TRBJ2-1; TRBD1 matches at 7 bases. CDR1 GTSNPN and CDR2 SVGIG come from the germline V gene (reference sequence). Trimming took 2 bases from V and 3 from J; bases not matched to a gene: 4. The CDR3 loop spans 14 amino acids. The CDR3 reads CAWSRTGHYNEQFF. The CDR3 bases are TGTGCCTGGAGTAGGACAGGACACTACAATGAGCAGTTCTTC.

The chain carries TRBV3-1 (or the pseudogene TRBV3-2) and TRBJ1-1; 7 bases fit TRBD1. V shed 5 bases and J 6 bases; nucleotides not matched to a gene: 6. Germline-derived CDR1 and CDR2 are LGHDT and YNNKEL (reference sequence). This CDR3 has 13 amino acids. The CDR3 DNA sequence: TGTGCCAGCAGCAAGACAGGGAGACCTGAAGCTTTCTTT. This codes for CASSKTGRPEAFF.

The rearrangement links TRBV6-4 to TRBJ1-5, with unresolved D. The germline V and J ends were trimmed by 7 bases and 6 bases, with 10 bases remaining between them. This CDR3 comprises 12 residues. Germline CDR1 and CDR2: MRHNA and SNTAGT. The CDR3 reads CASKKHVQPQHF. The CDR3 DNA reads TGTGCCAGCAAGAAACACGTTCAGCCCCAGCATTTT.

The rearrangement links TRBV7-9 to TRBJ2-7, with a tentative D call TRBD2 (5 bases). Germline V gene data show CDR1 as SEHNR and CDR2 as FQNEAQ (reference sequence). Between the trimmed V and J ends, which lost 3 bases and 12 bases, there was a span of 15 bases. This CDR3 is built from 12 residues. CDR3 residues: CASSLEQGGLYF. CDR3 bases: TGTGCCAGCAGCTTGGAACAAGGAGGCCTGTACTTC.

The chain couples TRBV5-1 to TRBJ2-3; TRBD1 aligns across 10 bases. V lost 5 bases, J lost 5 bases, and 8 bases stayed unmatched. The germline V gene has CDR1 SGHRS and CDR2 YFSETQ. There are 15 residues in the CDR3. DNA of the CDR3: TGCGCCAGCAGATCCCGGGACAGGGGAAGAGATACGCAGTATTTT. Its translation is CASRSRDRGRDTQYF.

The chain combines TRBV10-2 with TRBJ2-7; D not resolved. The DNA end is more similar to TRBJ2-1, so the J call may be wrong. The CDR3 covers 16 residues. Germline CDR1 reads WSHSY; CDR2 reads SAAADI. The CDR3 sequence is CASPAFPRNIQYEQFF. The DNA of the CDR3 is TGCGCCAGCCCCGCCTTTCCTAGGAATATTCAGTACGAGCAGTTCTTC.